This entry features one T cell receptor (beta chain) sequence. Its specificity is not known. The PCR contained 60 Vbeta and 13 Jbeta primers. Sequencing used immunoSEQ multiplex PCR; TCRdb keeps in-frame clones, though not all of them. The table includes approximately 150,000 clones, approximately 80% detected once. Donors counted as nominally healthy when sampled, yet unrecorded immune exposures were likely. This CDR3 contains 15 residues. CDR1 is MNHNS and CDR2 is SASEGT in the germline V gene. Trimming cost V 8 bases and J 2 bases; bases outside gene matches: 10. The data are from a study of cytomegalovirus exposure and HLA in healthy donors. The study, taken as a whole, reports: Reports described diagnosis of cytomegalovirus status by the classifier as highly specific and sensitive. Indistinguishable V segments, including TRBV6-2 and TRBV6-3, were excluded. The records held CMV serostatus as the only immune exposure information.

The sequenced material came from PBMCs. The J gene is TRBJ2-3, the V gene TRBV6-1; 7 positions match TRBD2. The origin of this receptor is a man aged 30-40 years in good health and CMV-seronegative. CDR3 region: CASRPSGHITDTQYF. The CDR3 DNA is TGTGCCAGCCGCCCTAGCGGTCACATCACAGATACGCAGTATTTT.